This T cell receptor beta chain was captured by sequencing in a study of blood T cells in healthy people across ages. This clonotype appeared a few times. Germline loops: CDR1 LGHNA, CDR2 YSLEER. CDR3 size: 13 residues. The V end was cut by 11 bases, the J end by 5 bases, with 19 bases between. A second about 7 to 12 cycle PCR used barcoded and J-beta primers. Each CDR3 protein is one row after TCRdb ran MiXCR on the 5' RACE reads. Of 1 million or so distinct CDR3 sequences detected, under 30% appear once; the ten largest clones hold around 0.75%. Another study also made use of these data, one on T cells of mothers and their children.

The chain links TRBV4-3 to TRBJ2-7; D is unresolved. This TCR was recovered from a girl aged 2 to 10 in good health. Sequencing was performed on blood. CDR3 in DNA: TGCGCCTGGCATACGGGTAAAAGGGACGAGCAGTACTTC. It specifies CAWHTGKRDEQYF.